These T cell receptor beta chains were read from a single sample in a study of cytomegalovirus exposure and HLA in healthy donors. The assay was immunoSEQ multiplex PCR, and TCRdb's table has in-frame clones only and misses some. The sample records about 160,000 clones, roughly 70% being singletons. Sequencing was performed on PBMCs. These receptors came from a man aged 40-49 years in good health and CMV-seropositive. The CDR3 runs from the conserved cysteine through the conserved F or W. Each record gives: clone size, J gene, V gene, D gene, CDR3 DNA, CDR3 protein. A D gene is named only where the DNA matches it firmly. Size tells how often a clone was seen (once, few, many) or the class of an expanded clone, and some rows leave it out.

.,TRBJ2-7,TRBV6-1,.,TGTGCCAGCAGTGAAGTTTACAACTACGAGCAGTACTTC,CASSEVYNYEQYF
.,TRBJ2-7,TRBV27,.,TGTGCCAGCAGCCGATCGGTCCGGTCCTACGAGCAGTACTTC,CASSRSVRSYEQYF
.,TRBJ1-1,TRBV6-6,.,TGTGCCAGCACCCTACGCACTGAAGCTTTCTTT,CASTLRTEAFF
.,TRBJ1-3,TRBV7-8,.,TGTGCCAGCAGCCCACTTTTGCGGGGGGCCGGAAACACCATATATTTT,CASSPLLRGAGNTIYF
.,TRBJ1-2,TRBV9,.,TGTGCCAGCAGCGTAGTACAGAACTATGGCTACACCTTC,CASSVVQNYGYTF
.,TRBJ2-7,TRBV4-1,TRBD1,TGCGCCAGCAGCCAGGCGCCGACAGGGCTCTACGAGCAGTACTTC,CASSQAPTGLYEQYF
.,TRBJ2-7,TRBV11-2,.,TGTGCCAGCAGCTCCCGGGACACATCCTACGAGCAGTACTTC,CASSSRDTSYEQYF
many,TRBJ2-5,TRBV4-3,TRBD1,TGCGCCAGCAGCCAAGATGCAGGGGGCCGAGAGACCCAGTACTTC,CASSQDAGGRETQYF
once,TRBJ2-6,TRBV19,.,TGTGCCAGTAGCCCATTTCAGGGCTTAGGGACTGGGGCCAACGTCCTGACTTTC,CASSPFQGLGTGANVLTF
.,TRBJ2-3,TRBV5-5,TRBD1,TGTGCCACCGACAGGGGGACAGATACGCAGTATTTT,CATDRGTDTQYF
.,TRBJ1-2,TRBV9,TRBD1,TGTGCCAGCAGCGCTGGACAGGGAGCCCTCGTGGGGGAGGGCTACACCTTC,CASSAGQGALVGEGYTF
.,TRBJ2-7,TRBV5-1,.,TGCGCCAGCAGCCCTCTCGGGGGAGCTTACGAGCAGTACTTC,CASSPLGGAYEQYF
.,TRBJ2-7,TRBV15,TRBD2,TGTGCCACCAGCACTCCCGGCGTCGCGGGGGGAGAGCTATCCTACGAGCAGTACTTC,CATSTPGVAGGELSYEQYF
.,TRBJ1-2,TRBV7-9,.,TGTGCCAGCAGCTCTCGGGACATAGGCTGGCTATGGCCCACCTTC,CASSSRDIGWLWPTF
.,TRBJ2-7,TRBV13,TRBD1,TGTGCCAGCAGCTTAGGAGACCAGGGGGTGGACGAGCAGTACTTC,CASSLGDQGVDEQYF
few,TRBJ2-3,TRBV7-3,TRBD2,TGTGCCAGCAGCTTAATGGCGGGGGGGCCGTACACGCAGTATTTT,CASSLMAGGPYTQYF
once,TRBJ2-7,TRBV7-7,.,TGTGCTAGCAGGTTAAGGGGCAGCCTCTCCTACGAGCAGTACTTC,CASRLRGSLSYEQYF
.,TRBJ1-2,TRBV2,TRBD1,TGTGCCAGCGGACAGGGGTTCTATGGCTACACCTTC,CASGQGFYGYTF
.,TRBJ1-6,TRBV28,.,TGTGCCAGCAGTCCCCCACGACAGAATTCACCCCTCCACTTT,CASSPPRQNSPLHF
.,TRBJ1-4,TRBV2,.,TGTGCCAGCAGGGGGAGACTTGCAACTAATGAAAAACTGTTTTTT,CASRGRLATNEKLFF
.,TRBJ1-1,TRBV10-3,.,TGTGCCATCAGTGGTCGGGGGGGCGAGGAAGCTTTCTTT,CAISGRGGEEAFF
.,TRBJ2-4,TRBV27,.,TGTGCCAGCAGTTCGGGTGGGGGCGCGCAGTACTTC,CASSSGGGAQYF
few,TRBJ2-7,TRBV4-3,.,TGCGCCAGCAGCCAGCGACAGTACTACGAGCAGTACTTC,CASSQRQYYEQYF
.,TRBJ1-2,TRBV19,TRBD1,TGTGCCAGTAGTGAGACCGGGACAGGGGTTCGTGGCTACACCTTC,CASSETGTGVRGYTF
.,TRBJ2-2,TRBV7-2,.,TGTGCCAGCAGCCGCACGGCGGCGAACACCGGGGAGCTGTTTTTT,CASSRTAANTGELFF
.,TRBJ1-6,TRBV4-2,.,TGTGCCAGCAGCCAAGAAGGATCGCAGGCCCATTCACCCCTCCACTTT,CASSQEGSQAHSPLHF
once,TRBJ1-5,TRBV2,.,TGTGCCAGCAGTGGCGGACAGCCCAATCAGCCCCAGCATTTT,CASSGGQPNQPQHF
.,TRBJ1-4,TRBV29-1,TRBD1,TGCAGCGTTCAGGGGGCAACTAATGAAAAACTGTTTTTT,CSVQGATNEKLFF
.,TRBJ2-5,TRBV19,.,TGTGCCAGTAGTATGATAGCCGAGACCCAGTACTTC,CASSMIAETQYF
few,TRBJ1-6,TRBV18,.,TGTGCCAGCTCGGGGGACACGGGGAATTCACCCCTCCACTTT,CASSGDTGNSPLHF
.,TRBJ2-3,TRBV9,TRBD2,TGTGCCAGCAGCCCCTTACCCGCCGGGACTAGCGGGGGCCGCAGTTCAGATACGCAGTATTTT,CASSPLPAGTSGGRSSDTQYF
few,TRBJ2-3,TRBV7-9,.,TGTGCCAGCAGCTTAGGAGGGAGGGGGACAGATACGCAGTATTTT,CASSLGGRGTDTQYF
.,TRBJ1-6,TRBV10-3,TRBD1,TGTGCCATCAGTGAAGACAGGGGGGGCTCACCCCTCCACTTT,CAISEDRGGSPLHF
.,TRBJ1-2,TRBV6-5,.,TGTGCCAGCAGTTACACCGAGGGAGATTCTAACTATGGCTACACCTTC,CASSYTEGDSNYGYTF
few,TRBJ2-1,TRBV5-1,.,TGCGCCAGCAGCTTGGAGACAGGATACAATGAGCAGTTCTTC,CASSLETGYNEQFF
.,TRBJ2-7,TRBV9,.,TGTGCCAGCAGCGTAGGGGCCAGCTACACCTACGAGCAGTACTTC,CASSVGASYTYEQYF
.,TRBJ2-7,TRBV7-2,TRBD1,TGTGCCAGCAGCCCTCTTGTCGGGACAGGACGATCCTACGAGCAGTACTTC,CASSPLVGTGRSYEQYF
.,TRBJ2-5,TRBV1,.,TGCACCAGCAGTCCAAGGGGGCTCTGGAGGACCCAGTACTTC,CTSSPRGLWRTQYF
.,TRBJ2-2,TRBV27,.,TGTGCCAGCAGTTTTTTTGGCAGGGTAAAAACCGGGGAGCTGTTTTTT,CASSFFGRVKTGELFF
.,TRBJ1-1,TRBV7-9,.,TGTGCCAGCAGCTCCTCAAGGAGGAACACTGAAGCTTTCTTT,CASSSSRRNTEAFF
.,TRBJ1-3,TRBV7-9,.,TGTGCCAGCAGCCCCTCGACACCCTCTGGAAACACCATATATTTT,CASSPSTPSGNTIYF
once,TRBJ2-2,TRBV30,.,TGTGCCTGGGGGCGGGGACCCGGGGAGCTGTTTTTT,CAWGRGPGELFF
.,TRBJ2-7,TRBV27,.,TGTGCCAGCAGTTTAGGAGGGGATCCCTACGAGCAGTACTTC,CASSLGGDPYEQYF
.,TRBJ2-7,TRBV7-9,TRBD1,TGTTCCAGCAGCCTACAGGGGTACGAGCAGTACTTC,CSSSLQGYEQYF
.,TRBJ1-1,TRBV2,.,TGTGCCAGCAGTGAACGAAGCCTGGAAGCTTTCTTT,CASSERSLEAFF
.,TRBJ1-1,TRBV7-2,.,TGTGCCAGCAGCCCCGAGACAGGTCTGAACACTGAAGCTTTCTTT,CASSPETGLNTEAFF
.,TRBJ1-1,TRBV6-5,TRBD1,TGTGCCAGCAGTTACGGGACAGGGGGCGTGAGAGCTTTCTTT,CASSYGTGGVRAFF
.,TRBJ2-1,TRBV5-1,.,TGCGCCACCCGACCAGGGGTTACTAGCAATGAGCAGTTCTTC,CATRPGVTSNEQFF
.,TRBJ1-3,TRBV15,TRBD1,TGTGCCACCAGCAGTGACAGGGGGCTTGGAAACACCATATATTTT,CATSSDRGLGNTIYF
.,TRBJ2-2,TRBV5-1,TRBD2,TGCGCCAGCAGCAGGGGACTAGCGGGGATACCGAACACCGGGGAGCTGTTTTTT,CASSRGLAGIPNTGELFF